One sample yielded the 19 T cell receptor beta chains listed below, sequenced in a study of CD8+CD57+ T cells in acquired aplastic anemia. According to the study, genomic DNA was the template for TCR beta VDJ and CDR3 profiling. TCRdb independently ran MiXCR on the reads; one entry per CDR3 protein. This sample has around 430,000 distinct CDR3 sequences, with around 30% found just once. CD8+CD57+ cell expansion, shown by flow cytometry, had occurred in the patients selected for sequencing. Material for sequencing was sorted CD4+, CD8+, or CD8+CD57+ T cells (not recorded which) from PBMCs. Source of these receptors: a human donor with aplastic anemia.

This clonotype was seen ten or more times. This CDR3 reads CASGFDRGSPLHF. For the CDR3, the DNA is TGTGCTAGTGGTTTCGACAGGGGCTCACCCCTCCACTTT. This rearrangement joins TRBV12-5 to TRBJ1-6; 8 positions match TRBD1. V lost 3 bases to trimming and J lost 10 bases; unmatched junction nucleotides: 2. In germline, CDR1 is LGHNT, CDR2 FRNRAP. The CDR3 spans 13 residues.

This clonotype was detected ten times or more. The chain uses TRBV2 and TRBJ1-5; D possibly corresponds to TRBD1 (6 bases). Germline CDR1 is SNHLY and CDR2 is FYNNEI. The CDR3 is made up of 13 amino acids. V was trimmed by 5 bases and J by 5 bases, leaving 10 bases between them. The CDR3 here is CASSTEGDQPQHF. In DNA, the CDR3 is TGTGCCAGCAGTACCGAGGGGGATCAGCCCCAGCATTTT.

V usage is TRBV11-2 and J usage is TRBJ1-5; weak D call: TRBD1 (6 bases). The V end was cut by 1 base, the J end by 10 bases, with 17 bases between. Looked up from germline, CDR1 is SGHAT and CDR2 is FQNNGV. The CDR3 is 15 residues long. The CDR3 bases are TGTGCCAGCAGCTTAGTAGGACAGTCTGGGATACCCCAGCATTTT. Encoded protein: CASSLVGQSGIPQHF.

This clonotype was seen more than once but under ten times. The CDR3 reads CSIQGAGGYTF. The CDR3 DNA reads as TGCAGCATTCAGGGGGCTGGTGGCTACACCTTC. V gene TRBV29-1 combines with J gene TRBJ1-2, with 8 bases fitting TRBD1. V trimming: 8 bases; J trimming: 7 bases; junction bases outside the gene matches: 6. The germline V gene has CDR1 SQVTM and CDR2 ANQGSEA. This CDR3 comprises 11 residues. Combining the CDR3 with reference TRBV29-1 and TRBJ1-2 gives the whole variable domain SAVISQKPSRDICQRGTSLTIQCQVDSQVTMMFWYRQQPGQSLTLIATANQGSEATYESGFVIDKFPISRPNLTFSTLTVSNMSPEDSSIYLCSIQGAGGYTFGSGTRLTVV.

The chain couples TRBV29-1 to TRBJ1-6; maybe TRBD1 (6 bases). Germline CDR1 reads SQVTM; CDR2 reads ANQGSEA. The CDR3 consists of 13 residues. Trimming removed 6 bases from V and 9 bases from J, with 15 bases in between. Here the CDR3 reads CSVTRDIGSPLHF. The CDR3 bases are TGCAGCGTGACCCGGGACATCGGTTCACCCCTCCACTTT.

The chain couples TRBV3-1 to TRBJ1-6; D might be TRBD1 (5 bases). V was pared by 3 bases and J by 8 bases, with 14 bases between. The length of the CDR3 is 15 residues. In germline, CDR1 is LGHDT, CDR2 YNNKEL (reference sequence). CDR3 region: CASSQGGTRDSPLHF. The CDR3, as DNA: TGTGCCAGCAGCCAGGGCGGGACGCGGGATTCACCCCTCCACTTT. The full variable domain, in which reference TRBV3-1 and TRBJ1-6 provide the parts outside the CDR3, is DTAVSQTPKYLVTQMGNDKSIKCEQNLGHDTMYWYKQDSKKFLKIMFSYNNKELIINETVPNRFSPKSPDKAHLNLHINSLELGDSAVYFCASSQGGTRDSPLHFGNGTRLTVT.

The rearrangement joins TRBV24-1 to TRBJ1-2, with a tentative D call TRBD1 (5 bases). The V gene lost 10 bases and the J gene lost 5 bases, with 25 bases spanning the gap. The CDR3 length is 16 residues. Germline CDR1 KGHDR, CDR2 SFDVKD. CDR3 sequence (DNA): TGTGCCACTTCAGACAGTCCTGGACTCCGGTCATATGGCTACACCTTC. Protein: CATSDSPGLRSYGYTF.

This clonotype was counted only a few times. The V call is TRBV4-3, the J call TRBJ1-2; possible D gene TRBD1, 6 bases. The CDR3 has 15 residues. Deletions cut 1 base from V and 2 bases from J, with 11 bases between. Germline loops: CDR1 LGHNA, CDR2 YSLEER. The CDR3 is CASSQAPQGNYGYTF. The CDR3 nucleotides read TGCGCCAGCAGCCAAGCCCCCCAGGGGAACTATGGCTACACCTTC.

This clonotype was detected many times. The V and J genes are TRBV25-1 and TRBJ2-1; maybe TRBD1 (6 bases). The CDR3 covers 14 residues. Trimming took 4 bases from V and 6 from J, leaving 13 bases between them. Germline V gives CDR1 MGHDK, CDR2 SYGVNS. The CDR3 spells CASSGTAWGNEQFF. The CDR3 region has the DNA TGTGCCAGCAGTGGGACAGCCTGGGGCAATGAGCAGTTCTTC.

This clonotype was found a few times. The J gene is TRBJ2-2, the V gene TRBV20-1; 8 nucleotides align to TRBD2. The CDR3 runs to 17 residues. CDR1 is DFQATT and CDR2 is SNEGSKA in the germline V gene (reference sequence). The junction had 10 bases not matched to a gene; V was cut back by 0 bases and J by 4 bases. For the CDR3, the DNA is TGCAGTGCTAGAGATCCCTTCCGGGAGGGGGGCACCGGGGAGCTGTTTTTT. This sequence encodes CSARDPFREGGTGELFF.

To note about this clonotype: Since the CDR3 does not end with the conserved phenylalanine or tryptophan, this likely comes from a read error. The V and J genes are TRBV11-1 and TRBJ1-5, with 8 bases aligning to TRBD1. Germline V lookup: CDR1 SGHAT, CDR2 FQDESV (reference sequence). This CDR3 contains 18 residues. The DNA for the CDR3 is TGTGCCAGCAGCCGCGGGGGACAGGTGCCCCCTAGCAGTCAGCCCCAGCATCTT. Translation gives CASSRGGQVPPSSQPQHL.

The CDR3 loop is CASSERLAGVGYNEQFF. For the CDR3, the DNA is TGTGCCAGCAGTGAACGACTAGCGGGAGTGGGGTACAATGAGCAGTTCTTC. The chain carries TRBV6-1 and TRBJ2-1; 12 nucleotides align to TRBD2. Per germline, CDR1 MNHNS and CDR2 SASEGT. CDR3 length: 17 residues. Losses at the gene ends were 2 bases for V and 4 bases for J; bases not matched to a gene: 6.

The sample holds a few counts of this clonotype. J is TRBJ2-5 and V is TRBV20-1; TRBD2 matches 9 bases. Trimming at V came to 3 bases and at J to 4 bases, leaving 6 bases not matched to a gene. Germline V lookup: CDR1 DFQATT, CDR2 SNEGSKA (reference sequence). The CDR3 has 14 residues. Here the CDR3 DNA reads TGCAGTGCTAGCTTAGCGGGAGATCGAGAGACCCAGTACTTC. Translation: CSASLAGDRETQYF.

V and J are TRBV14 and TRBJ1-1, with D possibly TRBD1 on 6 matching bases. V lost 0 bases, J lost 3 bases, and 20 bases lay in between. The CDR3 has 18 residues. Germline V gives CDR1 SGHDN, CDR2 FVKESK. CDR3 coding DNA: TGTGCCAGCAGCCAAGATCGCGGCGGTCCAGGGGAGGACACTGAAGCTTTCTTT. Its protein is CASSQDRGGPGEDTEAFF.

V is TRBV14 and J is TRBJ1-6; the D gene is possibly TRBD1 (5 bases). Germline CDR1 is SGHDN and CDR2 is FVKESK. The CDR3 is made up of 16 amino acids. Trimming took off 4 bases at V and 4 bases at J, with 14 bases between the two ends. The CDR3 protein is CASSRRGGRYNSPLHF. In nucleotides, the CDR3 is TGTGCCAGCAGCCGTCGGGGGGGAAGGTATAATTCACCCCTCCACTTT. The full variable domain, in which reference TRBV14 and TRBJ1-6 provide the parts outside the CDR3, is EAGVTQFPSHSVIEKGQTVTLRCDPISGHDNLYWYRRVMGKEIKFLLHFVKESKQDESGMPNNRFLAERTGGTYSTLKVQPAELEDSGVYFCASSRRGGRYNSPLHFGNGTRLTVT.

At least ten counts were recorded for this clonotype. This chain joins TRBV20-1 and TRBJ2-7; 10 bases match TRBD1. There are 15 residues in the CDR3. CDR1 and CDR2 (germline): DFQATT, SNEGSKA (reference sequence). The V and J ends lost 4 bases and 6 bases, in that order; junction bases with no gene match: 12. CDR3 region: CSATDRGRSAPEQYF. Written as DNA, the CDR3 is TGCAGTGCTACCGACAGGGGGCGGTCCGCACCCGAGCAGTACTTC.

This clonotype came up many times. V is TRBV14 and J is TRBJ2-7; 11 bases match TRBD2. Germline V gene data show CDR1 as SGHDN and CDR2 as FVKESK. This CDR3 contains 15 residues. Unmatched junction bases numbered 8, after V lost 4 bases and J lost 6 bases. The CDR3: CASSLGTSGRGEQYF. The CDR3 bases are TGTGCCAGCAGCCTGGGAACTAGCGGGAGAGGCGAGCAGTACTTC.

This clonotype turned up a few times. The chain carries TRBV6-5 and TRBJ1-5, with D uncertain. With 4 bases removed from V and 2 bases from J, the gap between germline ends came to 15 bases. The CDR3 contains 16 residues. Germline CDR1 and CDR2: MNHEY and SVGAGI. For the CDR3, the DNA is TGTGCCAGCAGTTGGCGTCCTCCCGATGGCAATCAGCCCCAGCATTTT. Translation gives CASSWRPPDGNQPQHF.

The rearrangement uses TRBV4-1 and TRBJ2-1; D gene ambiguous. The CDR3 consists of 14 residues. The V end lost 0 bases, the J end lost 6 bases, and 9 bases lay between the germline ends. The germline V gene has CDR1 MGHRA and CDR2 YSYEKL. In DNA form, the CDR3 reads TGCGCCAGCAGCCAAGAAGGTACCGCCAATGAGCAGTTCTTC. It codes for CASSQEGTANEQFF.